This T cell receptor (beta chain) was profiled in a study of blood T cells in healthy people across ages. There were at least 5 micrograms of total RNA extracted from every sample. The authors ran a second PCR of roughly 7 to 11 cycles using a sample-barcoded 5' primer and a J-beta primer mix. Each cDNA was tagged by a template-switch adaptor containing 12 random nucleotides. TCRdb reanalysed the 5' RACE reads using MiXCR and keeps one entry per CDR3 protein. This sample has about 1,500,000 distinct CDR3 sequences, with around two fifths found just once. The length of the CDR3 is 15 residues. Germline V gene sequence: CDR1 MNHEY, CDR2 SMNVEV (reference sequence).

The V and J genes are TRBV27 and TRBJ2-4; 8 bases match TRBD1. The DNA matches TRBJ2-7 better at its end, which makes the J call doubtful. The sample was blood. The clonotype comes from a woman between 18 and 30 years old in good health. CDR3 region: CASSFKGQGTYEQYF. For the CDR3, the DNA is TGTGCCAGCAGTTTTAAAGGACAGGGCACCTACGAGCAGTACTTC.